The clone carrying this TCR beta chain was observed a handful of times. Its antigen is unidentified. A second PCR of about 6 to 12 cycles used a sample-barcoded 5' primer and a J-beta primer mix. TCRdb analysed the 5' RACE reads with MiXCR anew, one entry per CDR3 protein. The data contain about 970,000 distinct CDR3 sequences, about 53% of them seen just once; the ten biggest clones take up about a fifth. The data originate from a study of blood T cells in healthy people across ages. Study conclusions and caveats: Per-million-T-cell TCR beta diversity fell roughly linearly with age.

CDR1 and CDR2 (germline): SNHLY, FYNNEI. J was trimmed by 4 bases and V by 7 bases; bases with no gene match: 7. This CDR3 spans 15 amino acids. Sequencing was performed on blood. The receptor was derived from a woman aged 55-75 years in good health. This chain links TRBV2 with TRBJ2-7; the match to TRBD2 covers 13 bases. CDR3 residues: CASKGLAGAAYEQYF. CDR3 coding DNA: TGTGCCAGCAAAGGACTAGCGGGAGCTGCGTACGAGCAGTACTTC. The complete variable domain, with remaining parts taken from reference TRBV2 and TRBJ2-7, reads EPEVTQTPSHQVTQMGQEVILRCVPISNHLYFYWYRQILGQKVEFLVSFYNNEISEKSEIFDDQFSVERPDGSNFTLKIRSTKLEDSAMYFCASKGLAGAAYEQYFGPGTRLTVT.